This TCR beta chain was sequenced during a study of OX40 agonist ivuxolimab in advanced cancers. Broader study findings: Clones of CD4+ and CD8+ blood T cells grew by week 6 at doses of 0.1 to 3.0 mg/kg.

Generated by immunoSEQ multiplex PCR, the TCRdb table keeps only in-frame clones and is missing some. The sample carries roughly 80,000 clones, 84% recorded once. Trimming took 3 bases from V and 2 from J, leaving 15 bases between them. Germline CDR1 is SGDLS and CDR2 is YYNGEE. There are 16 residues in the CDR3. Only one count was recorded for this clone. Its specificity is unknown. The V gene is TRBV9, the J gene TRBJ1-3; no definite D call. The sequence derives from an adult with an advanced solid tumor such as melanoma, head and neck, liver or kidney cancer. This sample comprised CD4+ or CD8+ T cells sorted from blood, obtained in a trial of the OX40 agonist ivuxolimab. CDR3 nucleotide sequence: TGTGCCAGCAGCGCCCACCTAACAGCTACTGGAAACACCATATATTTT. This encodes CASSAHLTATGNTIYF.